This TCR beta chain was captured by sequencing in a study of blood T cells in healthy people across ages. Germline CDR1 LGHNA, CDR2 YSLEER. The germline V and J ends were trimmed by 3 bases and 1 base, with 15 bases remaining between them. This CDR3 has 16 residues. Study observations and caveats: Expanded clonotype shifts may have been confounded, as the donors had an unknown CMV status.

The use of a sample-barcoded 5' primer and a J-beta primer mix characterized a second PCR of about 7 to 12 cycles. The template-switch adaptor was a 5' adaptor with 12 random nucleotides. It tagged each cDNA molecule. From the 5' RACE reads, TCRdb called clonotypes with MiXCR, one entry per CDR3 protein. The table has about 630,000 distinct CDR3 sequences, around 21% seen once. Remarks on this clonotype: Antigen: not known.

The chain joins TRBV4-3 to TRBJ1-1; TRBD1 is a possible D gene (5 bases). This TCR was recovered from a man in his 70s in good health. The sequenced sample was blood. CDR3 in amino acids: CASSHGKQDQNTEAFF. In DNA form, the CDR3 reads TGCGCCAGCAGCCACGGAAAACAGGATCAGAACACTGAAGCTTTCTTT.